The rows below give T cell receptor beta chains drawn from one sample of a study of CD8+ T cells in alopecia areata. Clones were sequenced by immunoSEQ multiplex PCR, and TCRdb holds only the in-frame ones, with some missing. The repertoire has around 190,000 clones, more than 50% of them found once; the top ten carry nearly 5%. Input material: CD8+ T cells sorted from blood. The receptors come from a human donor in good health. Both conserved end residues are part of each CDR3. Each record gives: J gene, V gene, clone size, CDR3 protein. Some rows mark clone size as missing; the rest say once, few, many or name a class of expanded clone.

>TRBJ2-7|TRBV29-1|.
CSKRGGRKYF
>TRBJ1-2|TRBV27|.
CASSYRGTGVLGYTF
>TRBJ2-7|TRBV18|.
CASSPRANEQYF
>TRBJ2-7|TRBV27|.
CASSLGEGSEQYF
>TRBJ2-2|TRBV4-1|.
CASSQVQGRLAGELFF
>TRBJ2-5|TRBV29-1|.
CSVPRQETQYF
>TRBJ2-7|TRBV5-1|few
CASSLDRGGDEQYF
>TRBJ2-1|TRBV9|.
CASSLTSGGHNEQFF
>TRBJ1-4|TRBV7-2|few
CASSPLANEKLFF
>TRBJ2-5|TRBV30|.
CAWRLLAGDWETQYF
>TRBJ1-1|TRBV6-1|few
CASSRMAEAFF
>TRBJ2-5|TRBV29-1|.
CSVLGGEVEKQYF
>TRBJ1-2|TRBV9|.
CASSAPGGADNYGYTF
>TRBJ1-2|TRBV29-1|.
CSVEDIFASNYGYTF
>TRBJ2-5|TRBV7-9|many
CASSLDGWDSGQETQYF
>TRBJ1-2|TRBV28|many
CASSRDSYDGYTF
>TRBJ2-3|TRBV7-9|.
CASRTTSGDTDTQYF
>TRBJ1-1|TRBV28|.
CASGEPGEVGTEAFF
>TRBJ1-2|TRBV9|.
CASSVGESF
>TRBJ1-4|TRBV14|.
CASSQNAGALSEKLFF
>TRBJ1-2|TRBV4-2|.
CASSLGGSGYTF
>TRBJ2-3|TRBV5-6|.
CASSSQGEDTQYF
>TRBJ2-1|TRBV5-6|.
CASSGDSYNEQFF
>TRBJ2-7|TRBV4-1|.
CASSQRDGAYEQYF